This record covers a single TCR beta chain. The data belong to a study of T cell responses to AZD1222 COVID-19 vaccine. CDR3 size: 15 residues. V was cut by 5 bases and J by 8 bases, with 18 bases left in between. Germline CDR1 reads MNHEY; CDR2 reads SVGAGI. Measured with immunoSEQ multiplex PCR; TCRdb has only the in-frame clones, and not every one. The data hold over 100,000 clones, with roughly 90% observed a single time. The specimen comprised peripheral blood, sampled 28 days after the second AZD1222 dose. V and J are TRBV6-5 and TRBJ1-4; possible D gene TRBD1, 6 bases. This clonotype was obtained from an adult who received the AZD1222 COVID-19 vaccine. CDR3 sequence (DNA): TGTGCCAGCAGTCGGGTCGGGGGGCAAAACGAAAAACTGTTTTTT. It yields the protein CASSRVGGQNEKLFF.